This TCR beta chain was sequenced during a study of immune evolution from preneoplasia to lung adenocarcinoma. Overall study results and limits: Compared with EGFR-mutant or double wild-type lesions, KRAS-mutant nodules were more clonal.

Regarding this clone: Its antigen is unidentified.

The germline gives CDR1 MGHRA, CDR2 YSYEKL. V lost 4 bases to trimming and J lost 3 bases, with 6 bases between them. The CDR3 has 13 amino acids. Between the mid-2010s and the late 2010s, patients underwent resection in Japan or China. Nucleic acids came from premalignant or tumor cells enriched by macro-dissection. Some clones are missing from TCRdb's copy, which holds only in-frame ones; the method was immunoSEQ multiplex PCR. The data show around 3,700 clones, roughly 80% seen once. This TCR came from a person aged 70 to 85 with lung adenocarcinoma. Sequencing was carried out using FFPE minimally invasive lung adenocarcinoma tissue. The V and J genes are TRBV4-1 and TRBJ2-2; D not certain. This chain's CDR3 is CASSPGHTGELFF. CDR3 nucleotides: TGCGCCAGCAGCCCCGGACACACCGGGGAGCTGTTTTTT.